This T cell receptor (beta chain) is from a study of cytomegalovirus exposure and HLA in healthy donors. General study points: Some public TCRs appeared in many individuals, while most sequences were rare. It was reported that the classifier diagnosed cytomegalovirus status with high specificity and sensitivity in both the original and validation cohorts. Among TCR beta chains, those listed as cytomegalovirus-associated numbered around 160. In vitro, a few CMV-associated chains proved specific for CMV antigens.

As regards this clone: No antigen is known for it.

Looked up from germline, CDR1 is SQVTM and CDR2 is ANQGSEA. This CDR3 has 14 amino acids. Trimming stripped 7 bases from V and 5 bases from J, with 19 bases between. Only in-frame clones appear in the TCRdb table, and some are missing; sequencing was by immunoSEQ multiplex PCR. The sample lists fewer than 200,000 clones, approximately 87% seen once, with more than 1.3% in the top ten. The sequenced sample was PBMCs. The chain combines TRBV29-1 with TRBJ2-3, with D maybe TRBD1 (5 bases). The TCR sequence derives from a woman in her 30s in good health and CMV-seronegative. The CDR3 loop is CSGIEILREDTQYF. The CDR3 region has the DNA TGCAGCGGGATCGAAATTCTCAGGGAAGATACGCAGTATTTT.